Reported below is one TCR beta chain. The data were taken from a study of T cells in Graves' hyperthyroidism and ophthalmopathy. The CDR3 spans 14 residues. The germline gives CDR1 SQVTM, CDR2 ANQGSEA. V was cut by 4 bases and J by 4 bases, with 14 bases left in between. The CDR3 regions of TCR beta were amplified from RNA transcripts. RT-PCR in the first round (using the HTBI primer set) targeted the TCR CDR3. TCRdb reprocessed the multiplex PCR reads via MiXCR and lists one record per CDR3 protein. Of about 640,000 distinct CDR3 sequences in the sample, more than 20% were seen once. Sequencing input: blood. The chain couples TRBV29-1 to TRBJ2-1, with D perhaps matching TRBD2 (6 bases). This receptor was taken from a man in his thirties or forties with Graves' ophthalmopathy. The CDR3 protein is CSVGQRLVYNEQFF. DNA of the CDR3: TGCAGCGTTGGACAGAGACTAGTTTACAATGAGCAGTTCTTC.